Shown below are 25 T cell receptor beta chains from a single sample sequenced in a study of blood T cell repertoires in COVID-19. Sequencing was performed with immunoSEQ multiplex PCR; in TCRdb, only in-frame clones are kept and a portion is missing. The data hold roughly 180,000 clones, with roughly 80% observed a single time. The specimen sequenced was PBMCs or T cells enriched from blood (not recorded which). Source of these receptors: a man between 40 and 49 years old who had recovered from COVID-19.

This rearrangement joins TRBV3-1 (or the pseudogene TRBV3-2) to TRBJ1-2; D is unresolved. With 0 bases removed from V and 6 bases from J, the gap between germline ends came to 14 bases. The length of the CDR3 is 15 residues. Germline lookup yields CDR1 LGHDT and CDR2 YNNKEL (reference sequence). The CDR3: CASSQDSGRRHGYTF. CDR3 nucleotides: TGTGCCAGCAGCCAAGATAGCGGACGTCGACATGGCTACACCTTC.

This clone was observed a single time. At one end, the junction sequence differs from germline, possibly due to a read error. The rearrangement joins TRBV27 to TRBJ2-5; tentatively, D is TRBD2 (5 bases). The V gene's germline CDR1 is MNHEY and CDR2 SMNVEV (reference sequence). The CDR3 length is 13 residues. CDR3 sequence (DNA): TGCGCTTCGAGGGCGGATTACCAAGAGACCCAGTACTTC. It translates to CASRADYQETQYF.

The genes are TRBV20-1 and TRBJ1-1; unclear D gene. V gave up 7 bases and J gave up 10 bases, with 7 bases separating them. The CDR3 is 8 amino acids. CDR1 DFQATT and CDR2 SNEGSKA come from the germline V gene (reference sequence). DNA for the CDR3: TGCAGTGGAGGAGGAGCTTTCTTT. Translating it yields CSGGGAFF.

This chain links TRBV19 with TRBJ2-5; 12 nucleotides match TRBD2. With V trimmed by 1 base and J by 7 bases, 10 bases remained unmatched. The length of the CDR3 is 17 residues. CDR1 is LNHDA and CDR2 is SQIVND in the germline V gene (reference sequence). For the CDR3, the DNA is TGTGCCAGTAGTATAGCCCACGGACTAGCGGGGACCGGGACCCAGTACTTC. Amino acids: CASSIAHGLAGTGTQYF.

The rearrangement uses TRBV5-1 and TRBJ2-1; weak D call: TRBD1 (5 bases). Trimming left V 0 bases short and J 3 bases short, with 19 bases between. This CDR3 has 18 residues. Germline loops: CDR1 SGHRS, CDR2 YFSETQ. CDR3: CASSLAFRTSYFYNEQFF. CDR3 in DNA: TGCGCCAGCAGCTTGGCTTTTCGGACAAGCTACTTCTACAATGAGCAGTTCTTC.

V gene TRBV29-1 combines with J gene TRBJ2-3; TRBD2 matches at 9 bases. This CDR3 spans 15 amino acids. V shed 7 bases, J shed 5 bases, and the junction held 13 bases outside the gene matches. The V gene's germline CDR1 is SQVTM and CDR2 ANQGSEA. Here the CDR3 reads CSGGRTSERGDTQYF. Written as DNA, the CDR3 is TGCAGCGGGGGAAGGACTAGCGAGAGAGGAGATACGCAGTATTTT.

This chain links TRBV4-2 with TRBJ2-1; possible D gene TRBD2, 6 bases. The length of the CDR3 is 13 residues. V dropped 3 bases and J dropped 5 bases, with 8 bases sitting between them. Looked up from germline, CDR1 is LGHNA and CDR2 is YNFKEQ. The CDR3 reads CASSQERDNEQFF. DNA of the CDR3: TGTGCCAGCAGCCAGGAGCGGGACAATGAGCAGTTCTTC.

The chain has TRBV5-4 and TRBJ1-6, with TRBD1 as a possible D gene (6 bases). This CDR3 region has 15 residues. Trimming took off 4 bases at V and 7 bases at J, with 15 bases between the two ends. The germline V gene encodes CDR1 SGHNT and CDR2 YYREEE (reference sequence). In DNA, the CDR3 is TGTGCCAGCAGCCCGGACCAGGGGCGGAATTCACCCCTCCACTTT. Translation: CASSPDQGRNSPLHF.

V usage is TRBV6-4 and J usage is TRBJ1-6, with unresolved D. V dropped 3 bases and J dropped 10 bases, with 10 bases sitting between them. Germline CDR1 is MRHNA and CDR2 is SNTAGT. CDR3 length: 13 residues. This CDR3 is CASSEHRESPLHF. The CDR3 region has the DNA TGTGCCAGCAGTGAACACAGAGAATCACCCCTCCACTTT.

The CDR3 is CASSLTGDSYNEQFF. The CDR3 DNA is TGTGCCAGCAGCTTGACAGGGGACTCCTACAATGAGCAGTTCTTC. The V and J genes are TRBV5-4 and TRBJ2-1, with 7 bases aligning to TRBD1. The CDR3 length is 15 residues. Germline trimming cut 1 base from V and 0 bases from J; bases unmatched to any gene: 1. Germline V gene lookup returns CDR1 SGHNT and CDR2 YYREEE (reference sequence).

This chain uses TRBV6-2 or TRBV6-3 with TRBJ1-4; D unresolved. The CDR3 spans 15 residues. Trimming left V 2 bases short and J 3 bases short, with 10 bases between. Germline CDR1 is MNHEY and CDR2 is SVGEGT. The CDR3 nucleotides read TGTGCCAGCAGTTACGTCGGAGCAGCTAATGAAAAACTGTTTTTT. Protein: CASSYVGAANEKLFF.

The genes are TRBV2 and TRBJ2-7; D is unclear. The ends were cut back, 7 bases at V and 6 bases at J, with 10 bases in the middle. The CDR3 runs to 11 residues. Germline V gives CDR1 SNHLY, CDR2 FYNNEI. DNA for the CDR3: TGTGCCAGCACCGAGTACGGCGAGCAGTACTTC. It specifies CASTEYGEQYF.

The V gene is TRBV2, the J gene TRBJ2-1, with TRBD2 matching over 8 bases. Germline assignment: CDR1 SNHLY and CDR2 FYNNEI. With 4 bases clipped from V and 8 bases from J, the junction kept 10 bases outside the gene matches. This CDR3 contains 15 residues. The CDR3 coding sequence is TGTGCCAGCAGTGCGGCTAGCGGGTTAATCCATGAGCAGTTCTTC. Translating gives CASSAASGLIHEQFF.

The V gene is TRBV25-1, the J gene TRBJ1-5, with D possibly being TRBD1 (5 bases). V dropped 0 bases and J dropped 6 bases, with 6 bases sitting between them. Germline-derived CDR1 and CDR2 are MGHDK and SYGVNS. The CDR3 has 13 amino acids. Written as DNA, the CDR3 is TGTGCCAGCAGTGAATACGGGGGTCAGCCCCAGCATTTT. This sequence encodes CASSEYGGQPQHF. The full variable domain, its missing parts supplied by reference TRBV25-1 and TRBJ1-5, is EADIYQTPRYLVIGTGKKITLECSQTMGHDKMYWYQQDPGMELHLIHYSYGVNSTEKGDLSSESTVSRIRTEHFPLTLESARPSHTSQYLCASSEYGGQPQHFGDGTRLSIL.

The chain has TRBV6-5 and TRBJ2-5; TRBD1 is a possible D gene (7 bases). The CDR3 length is 14 residues. Germline CDR1 is MNHEY and CDR2 is SVGAGI. V was clipped by 6 bases and J by 1 base, with 12 bases between them. The CDR3 bases are TGTGCCAGCAGCCGCGGGACAGTCCAAGAGACCCAGTACTTC. It yields the protein CASSRGTVQETQYF.

This clone was observed a single time. The chain combines TRBV11-2 with TRBJ2-7; a weak D match, TRBD2 (5 bases). Germline CDR1 is SGHAT and CDR2 is FQNNGV. The CDR3 runs to 11 residues. V lost 1 base, J lost 10 bases, and 8 bases lay in between. CDR3 coding DNA: TGTGCCAGCAGCTTAGGGGCGGGTCAGTACTTC. This sequence encodes CASSLGAGQYF.

The chain employs TRBV7-9 and TRBJ2-3; D not certain. V shed 5 bases and J shed 5 bases, with 11 bases lying between them. Germline assignment: CDR1 SEHNR and CDR2 FQNEAQ (reference sequence). The CDR3 has 13 residues. The CDR3 bases are TGTGCCAGCAGCCACCTTGACATAGATACGCAGTATTTT. Residues: CASSHLDIDTQYF.

This clone came up a few times. The chain uses TRBV27 and TRBJ1-6; unclear D gene. The germline V gene has CDR1 MNHEY and CDR2 SMNVEV (reference sequence). V was pared by 8 bases and J by 3 bases, with 8 bases between. CDR3 size: 13 residues. As DNA, the CDR3 is TGTGCCAGCGGGAGGGACTATAATTCACCCCTCCACTTT. Translation: CASGRDYNSPLHF.

The V and J genes are TRBV29-1 and TRBJ1-1; no definite D call. CDR3 size: 13 residues. The germline V and J ends were trimmed by 7 bases and 3 bases, with 15 bases remaining between them. Germline V gene sequence: CDR1 SQVTM, CDR2 ANQGSEA. This chain's CDR3 is CSASTQDDTEAFF. In nucleotides, the CDR3 is TGCAGCGCCTCAACACAAGATGACACTGAAGCTTTCTTT.

The chain couples TRBV4-3 to TRBJ1-1; 8 nucleotides line up with TRBD1. The V gene end was trimmed by 4 bases and the J gene end by 1 base; junction bases not matched to a gene: 2. Germline V CDR1 and CDR2: LGHNA, YSLEER. CDR3 length: 14 residues. The CDR3 is CASSRRGPNTEAFF. In DNA, the CDR3 is TGCGCCAGCAGCCGCAGGGGGCCGAACACTGAAGCTTTCTTT.

The sample holds one count of this clone. CDR3 region: CASSLALGRGLSNQPQHF. The CDR3 DNA follows: TGTGCCAGCAGCTTAGCGTTGGGCAGGGGGCTAAGCAATCAGCCCCAGCATTTT. This chain links TRBV7-2 with TRBJ1-5; 8 bases map to TRBD1. Germline CDR1 and CDR2: SGHTA and FQGNSA. This CDR3 spans 18 amino acids. With V trimmed by 0 bases and J by 1 base, 8 bases remained unmatched. The full variable domain, its missing parts supplied by reference TRBV7-2 and TRBJ1-5, is GAGVSQSPSNKVTEKGKDVELRCDPISGHTALYWYRQSLGQGLEFLIYFQGNSAPDKSGLPSDRFSAERTGGSVSTLTIQRTQQEDSAVYLCASSLALGRGLSNQPQHFGDGTRLSIL.

The chain employs TRBV16 and TRBJ1-6; the D is unclear. The length of the CDR3 is 12 residues. Between the trimmed V and J ends, which lost 4 bases and 9 bases, there was a span of 7 bases. The germline V gene has CDR1 KGHSY and CDR2 FQNENV. The CDR3 sequence: CASSPIGSPLHF. The CDR3 coding sequence is TGTGCCAGCAGCCCCATCGGTTCACCCCTCCACTTT.

This chain connects TRBV7-2 to TRBJ1-2; D gene ambiguous. The V gene lost 4 bases and the J gene lost 3 bases, with 15 bases spanning the gap. The CDR3 is 15 residues long. Germline V gene sequence: CDR1 SGHTA, CDR2 FQGNSA. CDR3 in amino acids: CASSYPQAGHYGYTF. DNA of the CDR3: TGTGCCAGCAGCTACCCCCAGGCAGGCCACTATGGCTACACCTTC. Full variable domain (missing parts from reference TRBV7-2 and TRBJ1-2): GAGVSQSPSNKVTEKGKDVELRCDPISGHTALYWYRQSLGQGLEFLIYFQGNSAPDKSGLPSDRFSAERTGGSVSTLTIQRTQQEDSAVYLCASSYPQAGHYGYTFGSGTRLTVV.

The CDR3, as DNA: TGTGCCAGCAGCCGCTCAACCACTCTAGCGGGAGGCAACAATGAGCAGTTCTTC. Residues: CASSRSTTLAGGNNEQFF. The V call is TRBV11-2, the J call TRBJ2-1; TRBD2 matches at 11 bases. Germline V gene lookup returns CDR1 SGHAT and CDR2 FQNNGV. CDR3 length: 18 residues. V shed 5 bases and J 5 bases; nucleotides not matched to a gene: 14.

V is TRBV9 and J is TRBJ2-2, with 14 bases fitting TRBD2. Germline V CDR1 and CDR2: SGDLS, YYNGEE. The V gene end was trimmed by 0 bases and the J gene end by 3 bases; junction bases not matched to a gene: 7. This CDR3 region has 19 residues. CDR3 in DNA: TGTGCCAGCAGCGTAGTTGGGACTAGCGGGAGCTCGGACACCGGGGAGCTGTTTTTT. This translates into CASSVVGTSGSSDTGELFF.